The 24 T cell receptor beta chains below come from one sample, sequenced in a study of CD8 T cells in Susac syndrome. RNA in amounts of roughly 0.5 to 1 ug was reverse transcribed with random hexamers. TCRdb processed the immunoSEQ multiplex PCR reads anew with MiXCR; each CDR3 protein has one entry. This sample carries 210,000 or so distinct CDR3 sequences, approximately 94% of them seen once, and the ten largest clones take 0.15% to 0.2%. The specimen was CD4+ T cells from PBMCs. These receptors were obtained from a human donor with Susac syndrome.

The chain employs TRBV7-9 and TRBJ1-1; 7 nucleotides align to TRBD1. After removal of 5 bases from V and 2 bases from J, the junction contained 8 bases not matched to a gene. Germline V gene lookup returns CDR1 SEHNR and CDR2 FQNEAQ (reference sequence). CDR3 length: 15 amino acids. The CDR3 DNA reads TGTGCCAGCAGCCCTATCGACAGGGCAAACACTGAAGCTTTCTTT. It encodes CASSPIDRANTEAFF.

This chain uses TRBV20-1 with TRBJ2-7, with 9 bases matching TRBD1. The V gene end was trimmed by 4 bases and the J gene end by 7 bases; junction bases not matched to a gene: 11. CDR3 length: 14 residues. Germline V gene sequence: CDR1 DFQATT, CDR2 SNEGSKA (reference sequence). The chain's CDR3 is CSATWDRGTGEQYF. The CDR3 nucleotides read TGCAGTGCTACCTGGGACCGAGGGACAGGGGAGCAGTACTTC.

This clonotype was observed a single time. The chain couples TRBV29-1 to TRBJ2-7; possible D gene TRBD2, 5 bases. Trimming stripped 3 bases from V and 5 bases from J, with 17 bases between. The CDR3 contains 14 residues. CDR1 is SQVTM, CDR2 ANQGSEA, per germline. The CDR3 DNA is TGCAGCGTTGAGACCCCCCGGGGATCCGACGAGCAGTACTTC. Residues: CSVETPRGSDEQYF.

In DNA, the CDR3 is TGTGCCAGCAGCCCCTCAGGACTAGCGGGGACCTCCTACGAGCAGTACTTC. This gives the protein CASSPSGLAGTSYEQYF. The V gene is TRBV7-2, the J gene TRBJ2-7; TRBD2 matches 12 bases. The V gene end was trimmed by 5 bases and the J gene end by 0 bases; junction bases not matched to a gene: 8. The CDR3 extends over 17 amino acids. In germline, CDR1 is SGHTA, CDR2 FQGNSA. Full variable domain (missing parts from reference TRBV7-2 and TRBJ2-7): GAGVSQSPSNKVTEKGKDVELRCDPISGHTALYWYRQSLGQGLEFLIYFQGNSAPDKSGLPSDRFSAERTGGSVSTLTIQRTQQEDSAVYLCASSPSGLAGTSYEQYFGPGTRLTVT.

J is TRBJ1-2 and V is TRBV12-3 or TRBV12-4, with 9 positions matching TRBD1. The CDR3 extends over 14 amino acids. Trimming took 8 bases from V and 8 from J; bases not matched to a gene: 12. The CDR3 is CASDISTGGGGYTF. The CDR3 DNA reads TGTGCCAGCGACATAAGTACAGGGGGCGGAGGCTACACCTTC.

The CDR3 DNA reads TGTGCCAGCAGTCCCCCGGGAACAATCTCTGGGGCCAACGTCCTGACTTTC. It yields the protein CASSPPGTISGANVLTF. The chain joins TRBV25-1 to TRBJ2-6, with D maybe TRBD2 (5 bases). From germline, CDR1 is MGHDK and CDR2 SYGVNS. This CDR3 is 17 amino acids long. Deletions cut 5 bases from V and 0 bases from J, with 14 bases between.

The V and J genes are TRBV10-3 and TRBJ2-1; D perhaps matches TRBD2 (6 bases). CDR1 and CDR2 (germline): ENHRY, SYGVKD. The CDR3 has 15 residues. V was pared by 0 bases and J by 3 bases, with 9 bases between. The CDR3 sequence is CAISESGGNYNEQFF. The CDR3 coding sequence is TGTGCCATCAGTGAGTCGGGGGGAAACTACAATGAGCAGTTCTTC.

The J gene is TRBJ2-2, the V gene TRBV24-1; 9 bases fit TRBD1. Germline V gene sequence: CDR1 KGHDR, CDR2 SFDVKD. With 4 bases clipped from V and 6 bases from J, the junction kept 11 bases outside the gene matches. This CDR3 has 17 amino acids. The CDR3 DNA is TGTGCCACCAGTGAAGCGGCCGGGACAGGGTTTGCCGGGGAGCTGTTTTTT. Translation: CATSEAAGTGFAGELFF.

V is TRBV4-3 and J is TRBJ1-6; D is possibly TRBD1 (5 bases). V was clipped by 0 bases and J by 3 bases, with 12 bases between them. The CDR3 contains 17 residues. CDR1 and CDR2 from the germline V gene are LGHNA and YSLEER. CDR3 coding DNA: TGCGCCAGCAGCCAAGAGGGGCAGGGTGGCTATAATTCACCCCTCCACTTT. Protein sequence: CASSQEGQGGYNSPLHF.

The V gene is TRBV6-5, the J gene TRBJ1-2; D is uncertain. CDR1 MNHEY and CDR2 SVGAGI come from the germline V gene. With 7 bases removed from V and 5 bases from J, the gap between germline ends came to 14 bases. The CDR3 loop spans 13 amino acids. The CDR3: CASTDRPDYGYTF. CDR3 DNA sequence: TGTGCCAGCACCGATCGGCCCGATTATGGCTACACCTTC.

The V and J genes are TRBV12-3 or TRBV12-4 and TRBJ1-2; D is possibly TRBD1 (6 bases). V was cut by 3 bases and J by 5 bases, with 16 bases left in between. This CDR3 has 15 amino acids. This CDR3 reads CASSFGAGEGYGYTF. The DNA of the CDR3 is TGTGCCAGCAGTTTTGGGGCAGGGGAAGGGTATGGCTACACCTTC.

This chain links TRBV7-2 with TRBJ2-7, with 7 positions matching TRBD1. Trimming took 6 bases from V and 2 from J; bases not matched to a gene: 4. CDR1 and CDR2 from the germline V gene are SGHTA and FQGNSA. The CDR3 has 13 residues. The CDR3 DNA reads TGTGCCAGCAGAGGAACAGGGGCCTACGAGCAGTACTTC. It encodes CASRGTGAYEQYF.

The chain couples TRBV20-1 to TRBJ2-3; D unresolved. This CDR3 comprises 8 residues. The V gene's germline CDR1 is DFQATT and CDR2 SNEGSKA (reference sequence). DNA of the CDR3: TGCAGGTTAGATACGCAGTATTTT. This translates into CRLDTQYF.

V gene TRBV20-1 combines with J gene TRBJ1-5; 10 nucleotides match TRBD1. V lost 5 bases, J lost 0 bases, and 4 bases stayed unmatched. The germline CDR1 and CDR2 sequences are DFQATT and SNEGSKA (reference sequence). CDR3 length equals 15 residues. In nucleotides, the CDR3 is TGCAGTGCTGGGGACAGGGGCTATAGCAATCAGCCCCAGCATTTT. This translates into CSAGDRGYSNQPQHF.

This chain joins TRBV6-2 or TRBV6-3 and TRBJ1-2; D call uncertain. Germline assignment: CDR1 MNHEY and CDR2 SVGEGT. Trimming removed 5 bases at V and 3 bases at J, with 7 bases between. CDR3 length: 12 amino acids. CDR3 DNA sequence: TGTGCCAGCAGTCAGAGTCACTATGGCTACACCTTC. This sequence encodes CASSQSHYGYTF.

The CDR3 here is CASSLGLRAVQYGYTF. The CDR3 DNA is TGTGCCAGCAGCTTAGGCTTGCGCGCAGTACAGTATGGCTACACCTTC. The genes are TRBV5-5 and TRBJ1-2, with D uncertain. CDR1 is SGHKS and CDR2 is YYEKEE in the germline V gene (reference sequence). The CDR3 has 16 amino acids. V lost 2 bases and J 5 bases, leaving 19 bases between the germline ends.

This chain links TRBV15 with TRBJ1-3; D is possibly TRBD1 (5 bases). In germline, CDR1 is LNHNV, CDR2 YYDKDF (reference sequence). V was shortened by 1 base and J by 0 bases, with 10 bases between the two germline ends. The length of the CDR3 is 16 residues. Written as DNA, the CDR3 is TGTGCCACCAGCAGAGCTTGGACATCCTCTGGAAACACCATATATTTT. Protein product: CATSRAWTSSGNTIYF.

V and J are TRBV6-5 and TRBJ2-1, with 7 bases fitting TRBD1. J was trimmed by 5 bases and V by 0 bases; bases with no gene match: 1. In germline, CDR1 is MNHEY, CDR2 SVGAGI. There are 14 residues in the CDR3. CDR3 sequence: CASSYSGQDNEQFF. For the CDR3, the DNA is TGTGCCAGCAGTTACTCTGGACAGGACAATGAGCAGTTCTTC.

The chain employs TRBV5-1 and TRBJ1-4; 7 bases match TRBD1. The V segment lost 5 bases and the J segment 3 bases; nucleotides outside the gene matches: 7. The CDR3 spans 15 residues. Per germline, CDR1 SGHRS and CDR2 YFSETQ. Written as DNA, the CDR3 is TGCGCCAGCAGGCGAGAAGGGACAGCTAATGAAAAACTGTTTTTT. It encodes CASRREGTANEKLFF.

The rearrangement joins TRBV6-5 to TRBJ1-2; D may be TRBD1 (6 bases). Germline V gene sequence: CDR1 MNHEY, CDR2 SVGAGI. This CDR3 is built from 13 residues. The V gene lost 6 bases and the J gene lost 4 bases, with 12 bases spanning the gap. CDR3 in amino acids: CASSQQGTYGYTF. CDR3 DNA: TGTGCCAGCAGCCAACAGGGAACCTATGGCTACACCTTC.

The rearrangement uses TRBV5-1 and TRBJ2-5; D remains ambiguous. The CDR3 extends over 14 amino acids. Trimming removed 0 bases from V and 0 bases from J, with 6 bases in between. Per germline, CDR1 SGHRS and CDR2 YFSETQ. CDR3 bases: TGCGCCAGCAGCTTGGCTCCCCACCAAGAGACCCAGTACTTC. This gives the protein CASSLAPHQETQYF. Full variable domain (missing parts from reference TRBV5-1 and TRBJ2-5): KAGVTQTPRYLIKTRGQQVTLSCSPISGHRSVSWYQQTPGQGLQFLFEYFSETQRNKGNFPGRFSGRQFSNSRSEMNVSTLELGDSALYLCASSLAPHQETQYFGPGTRLLVL.

The CDR3 loop is CASTTGLGYTF. In DNA form, the CDR3 reads TGTGCCAGTACCACAGGGCTGGGCTACACCTTC. The chain recombines TRBV19 with TRBJ1-2, with a tentative D call TRBD1 (6 bases). Per the germline V gene, CDR1 is LNHDA and CDR2 is SQIVND (reference sequence). V gave up 7 bases and J gave up 8 bases, with 11 bases separating them. CDR3 length equals 11 residues. Full variable domain (rest looked up from reference TRBV19 and TRBJ1-2): DGGITQSPKYLFRKEGQNVTLSCEQNLNHDAMYWYRQDPGQGLRLIYYSQIVNDFQKGDIAEGYSVSREKKESFPLTVTSAQKNPTAFYLCASTTGLGYTFGSGTRLTVV.

This chain uses TRBV27 with TRBJ1-2; 9 bases agree with TRBD1. Looked up from germline, CDR1 is MNHEY and CDR2 is SMNVEV (reference sequence). CDR3 length: 15 residues. With V trimmed by 6 bases and J by 5 bases, 10 bases remained unmatched. The CDR3 reads CASRRPGQGQYGYTF. The DNA of the CDR3 is TGTGCCAGCAGGAGACCGGGACAGGGCCAATATGGCTACACCTTC.

V is TRBV9 and J is TRBJ1-3, with D possibly matching TRBD1 (6 bases). This CDR3 spans 15 amino acids. V lost 2 bases, J lost 2 bases, and 11 bases lay in between. Germline CDR1 and CDR2: SGDLS and YYNGEE. Here the CDR3 reads CASSVWAGAGNTIYF. The CDR3 DNA sequence: TGTGCCAGCAGCGTTTGGGCAGGGGCTGGAAACACCATATATTTT.